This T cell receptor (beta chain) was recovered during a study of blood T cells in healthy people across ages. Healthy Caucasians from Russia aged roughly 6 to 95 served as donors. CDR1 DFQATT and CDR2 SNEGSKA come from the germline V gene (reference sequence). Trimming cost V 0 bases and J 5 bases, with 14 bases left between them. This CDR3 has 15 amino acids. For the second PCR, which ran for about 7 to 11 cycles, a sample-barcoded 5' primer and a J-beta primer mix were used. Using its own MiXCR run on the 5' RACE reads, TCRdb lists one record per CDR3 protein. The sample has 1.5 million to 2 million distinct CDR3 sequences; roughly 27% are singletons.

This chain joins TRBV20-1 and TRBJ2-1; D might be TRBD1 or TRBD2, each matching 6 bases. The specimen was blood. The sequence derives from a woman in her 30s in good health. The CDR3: CSARDGGGPNNEQFF. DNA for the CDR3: TGCAGTGCTAGAGATGGAGGGGGGCCTAACAATGAGCAGTTCTTC.